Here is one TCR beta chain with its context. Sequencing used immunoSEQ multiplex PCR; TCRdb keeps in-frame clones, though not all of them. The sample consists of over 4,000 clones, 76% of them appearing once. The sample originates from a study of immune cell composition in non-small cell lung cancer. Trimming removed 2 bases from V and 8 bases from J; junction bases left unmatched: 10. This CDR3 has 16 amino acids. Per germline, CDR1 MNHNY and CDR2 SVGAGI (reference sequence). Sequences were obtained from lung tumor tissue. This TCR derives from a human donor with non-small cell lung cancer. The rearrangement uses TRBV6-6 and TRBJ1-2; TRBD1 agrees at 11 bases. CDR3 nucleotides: TGTGCCAGCAGTTACCGAATCGGACAGGGGGCCGACGGCTACACCTTC. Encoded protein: CASSYRIGQGADGYTF.